Listed below are T cell receptor beta chains from one sample, sequenced in a study of identical twins. MiXCR, applied by TCRdb to the 5' RACE reads, yields one record per CDR3 protein. Altogether roughly 630,000 distinct CDR3 sequences are present, 7.1% being singletons, with the ten largest covering 1.6%. This sample was shared with a second study, whose subject was yellow fever vaccine responses in identical twins.

Sample: PBMCs. The source is a woman between 18 and 29 years old in good health. Both conserved end residues are part of each CDR3. Each record gives: V gene, clone size, D gene, J gene, CDR3 protein, CDR3 DNA. A D gene is named only where the DNA matches it firmly. A row's size may be missing; if present it is once, few, many or a size class.

V: TRBV24-1; size: few; D: NA; J: TRBJ2-5; CDR3: CATSDSGPPQETQYF; DNA: TGTGCCACCAGTGATTCTGGGCCGCCCCAAGAGACCCAGTACTTC
V: TRBV4-1; size: NA; D: NA; J: TRBJ2-3; CDR3: CASSQMAGKGTDTQYF; DNA: TGCGCCAGCAGCCAAATGGCGGGAAAGGGCACAGATACGCAGTATTTT
V: TRBV12-3/TRBV12-4; size: many; D: TRBD1; J: TRBJ1-2; CDR3: CASSLPTGAFYGYTF; DNA: TGTGCCAGCAGTCTCCCGACAGGGGCCTTCTATGGCTACACCTTC
V: TRBV4-1; size: few; D: NA; J: TRBJ1-1; CDR3: CASSRSYTEAFF; DNA: TGCGCCAGCAGCCGCAGCTACACTGAAGCTTTCTTT
V: TRBV20-1; size: few; D: TRBD2; J: TRBJ2-1; CDR3: CSASGLAGGASEQFF; DNA: TGCAGTGCTAGTGGACTAGCGGGGGGTGCGTCTGAGCAGTTCTTC
V: TRBV10-3; size: NA; D: NA; J: TRBJ1-5; CDR3: CAISLFYRDKEISNQPQHF; DNA: TGTGCCATCAGTCTGTTTTACCGGGACAAGGAAATTAGCAATCAGCCCCAGCATTTT
V: TRBV4-1; size: few; D: NA; J: TRBJ2-2; CDR3: CASSQGQRNTGELFF; DNA: TGCGCCAGCAGCCAAGGACAACGGAACACCGGGGAGCTGTTTTTT
V: TRBV24-1; size: NA; D: NA; J: TRBJ1-1; CDR3: CAPPTVNTEAFF; DNA: TGTGCCCCTCCGACGGTGAACACTGAAGCTTTCTTT
V: TRBV10-3; size: NA; D: TRBD2; J: TRBJ2-3; CDR3: CAIAMGLAGLRYF; DNA: TGTGCCATCGCAATGGGACTAGCGGGATTACGGTATTTT
V: TRBV29-1; size: NA; D: NA; J: TRBJ2-3; CDR3: CSVEPGTTDTQYF; DNA: TGCAGCGTTGAACCAGGGACCACAGATACGCAGTATTTT
V: TRBV10-2; size: NA; D: TRBD2; J: TRBJ2-1; CDR3: CASKKGTGTSGGLSYNEQFF; DNA: TGCGCCAGCAAAAAGGGGACAGGGACTAGCGGGGGGCTGTCTTATAATGAGCAGTTCTTC
V: TRBV15; size: many; D: TRBD2; J: TRBJ2-1; CDR3: CATSSPTSGLYNEQFF; DNA: TGTGCCACCAGCAGTCCCACTAGCGGCCTTTACAATGAGCAGTTCTTC
V: TRBV20-1; size: NA; D: TRBD1; J: TRBJ2-2; CDR3: CSASTGGNTGELFF; DNA: TGCAGTGCTTCCACAGGGGGCAACACCGGGGAGCTGTTTTTT
V: TRBV27; size: few; D: NA; J: TRBJ1-6; CDR3: CASSPGNSYNSPLHF; DNA: TGTGCCAGCAGCCCAGGGAACTCCTATAATTCACCCCTCCACTTT
V: TRBV7-8; size: many; D: TRBD1; J: TRBJ2-2; CDR3: CASSLFSGTGWTGELFF; DNA: TGTGCCAGCAGCTTATTTTCCGGGACAGGGTGGACCGGGGAGCTGTTTTTT
V: TRBV11-2; size: few; D: NA; J: TRBJ2-1; CDR3: CASRRGTLSYNEQFF; DNA: TGTGCCAGCAGACGAGGGACTCTTTCCTACAATGAGCAGTTCTTC
V: TRBV10-3; size: few; D: TRBD1; J: TRBJ2-7; CDR3: CAISGRGQGYEQYF; DNA: TGTGCCATCAGTGGAAGGGGACAGGGCTACGAGCAGTACTTC
V: TRBV6-5; size: many; D: TRBD2; J: TRBJ2-1; CDR3: CASSSSLAGANNEQFF; DNA: TGTGCCAGCAGTTCCTCCCTAGCGGGAGCAAACAATGAGCAGTTCTTC
V: TRBV5-1; size: many; D: NA; J: TRBJ1-5; CDR3: CASSLAGNQPQHF; DNA: TGTGCCAGCAGCTTAGCGGGCAATCAGCCCCAGCATTTT
V: TRBV12-3/TRBV12-4; size: few; D: TRBD2; J: TRBJ2-5; CDR3: CASSGASGADADPQYF; DNA: TGTGCCAGCAGTGGGGCTAGCGGGGCAGACGCTGATCCCCAGTACTTC
V: TRBV4-1; size: many; D: TRBD2; J: TRBJ2-5; CDR3: CASSPLLLAGDQETQYF; DNA: TGCGCCAGCAGCCCATTGTTACTAGCGGGAGATCAAGAGACCCAGTACTTC
V: TRBV28; size: few; D: NA; J: TRBJ2-3; CDR3: CASSNQGRWGTDTQYF; DNA: TGTGCCAGCAGTAACCAGGGGAGGTGGGGCACAGATACGCAGTATTTT
V: TRBV28; size: NA; D: NA; J: TRBJ2-5; CDR3: CASSSLTSNAQYF; DNA: TGTGCCAGCAGTAGCCTAACTAGTAATGCCCAGTACTTC
V: TRBV25-1; size: many; D: NA; J: TRBJ1-2; CDR3: CASSDRQAGTYGYTF; DNA: TGTGCCAGCAGTGATAGACAAGCAGGGACGTATGGCTACACCTTC
V: TRBV5-1; size: NA; D: NA; J: TRBJ2-2; CDR3: CASSLFSRERINTGELFF; DNA: TGCGCCAGCAGCTTGTTTTCCAGGGAGAGAATTAACACCGGGGAGCTGTTTTTT
V: TRBV12-3/TRBV12-4; size: once; D: TRBD1; J: TRBJ2-5; CDR3: CASSPHLTGGRETQYF; DNA: TGTGCCAGCAGCCCTCACCTGACAGGGGGCCGTGAGACCCAGTACTTC
V: TRBV14; size: few; D: TRBD1; J: TRBJ2-2; CDR3: CASSQEGWGTVTGELFF; DNA: TGTGCCAGCAGCCAAGAGGGTTGGGGGACAGTCACCGGGGAGCTGTTTTTT
V: TRBV5-1; size: many; D: TRBD1; J: TRBJ2-3; CDR3: CASSLDWPGQGILVTQYF; DNA: TGCGCCAGCAGCTTGGACTGGCCGGGACAGGGGATTCTTGTTACGCAGTATTTT
V: TRBV7-2; size: NA; D: NA; J: TRBJ1-4; CDR3: CASSLTSQMSEKLFF; DNA: TGTGCCAGCAGCTTGACAAGTCAGATGAGTGAAAAACTGTTTTTT
V: TRBV9; size: NA; D: NA; J: TRBJ2-1; CDR3: CASSVELPYNEQFF; DNA: TGTGCCAGCAGCGTAGAGCTCCCCTACAATGAGCAGTTCTTC
V: TRBV6-1; size: few; D: TRBD1; J: TRBJ2-2; CDR3: CASTLDRGLKDGELFF; DNA: TGTGCCAGCACCCTAGACAGGGGGCTTAAAGACGGGGAGCTGTTTTTT
V: TRBV28; size: NA; D: TRBD2; J: TRBJ2-1; CDR3: CASSPGTSGRAEQFF; DNA: TGTGCCAGCAGTCCGGGGACTAGCGGGAGGGCCGAGCAGTTCTTC
V: TRBV5-1; size: NA; D: NA; J: TRBJ2-1; CDR3: CASSLDGRAAYNEQFF; DNA: TGCGCCAGCAGCTTGGATGGCAGAGCCGCCTACAATGAGCAGTTCTTC
V: TRBV5-1; size: few; D: TRBD1; J: TRBJ2-4; CDR3: CASSDGTGNTNIQYF; DNA: TGCGCCAGCAGTGATGGGACAGGGAATACAAACATTCAGTACTTC
V: TRBV4-1; size: many; D: NA; J: TRBJ1-1; CDR3: CASSHRGLNTEAFF; DNA: TGCGCCAGCAGCCACAGGGGCTTGAACACTGAAGCTTTCTTT
V: TRBV6-1; size: few; D: NA; J: TRBJ2-5; CDR3: CASSPISGPVGAKTQYF; DNA: TGTGCCAGCAGTCCCATCTCAGGGCCGGTGGGTGCGAAGACCCAGTACTTC
V: TRBV7-9; size: NA; D: NA; J: TRBJ1-2; CDR3: CASSLSSGGYGYTF; DNA: TGTGCCAGCAGCTTATCGTCAGGAGGTTATGGCTACACCTTC
V: TRBV2; size: few; D: NA; J: TRBJ1-1; CDR3: CASSEKGRVAFF; DNA: TGTGCCAGCAGTGAAAAAGGGAGGGTCGCTTTCTTT
V: TRBV5-1; size: few; D: NA; J: TRBJ1-3; CDR3: CASRMGGPNGNTIYF; DNA: TGCGCCAGCAGAATGGGAGGCCCCAATGGAAACACCATATATTTT
V: TRBV2; size: NA; D: NA; J: TRBJ1-2; CDR3: CASTTTGSTGYTF; DNA: TGTGCCAGCACTACCACAGGGAGTACTGGCTACACCTTC